The 18 T cell receptor beta chains in this list originate from one sample, sequenced in a study of Ad26.COV2.S vaccination and SARS-CoV-2 variants. TCRdb's table, derived via immunoSEQ multiplex PCR, lists solely in-frame clones and lacks some. The table records under 150,000 clones, 86% of them present only once. The material was peripheral blood, obtained after recovery from COVID-19. All receptors come from a human donor who had recovered from COVID-19.

CDR3: CASTRDYPSPTDTQYF. DNA for the CDR3: TGTGCCAGTACCCGGGACTACCCATCTCCCACAGATACGCAGTATTTT. This chain uses TRBV19 with TRBJ2-3, with TRBD2 matching over 7 bases. The CDR3 spans 16 residues. CDR1 is LNHDA, CDR2 SQIVND, per germline (reference sequence). Germline trimming cut 7 bases from V and 2 bases from J; bases unmatched to any gene: 12.

The chain carries TRBV7-2 and TRBJ2-5; TRBD2 aligns across 8 bases. The CDR3 runs to 16 residues. The V and J ends lost 4 bases and 6 bases, in that order; junction bases with no gene match: 13. Per the germline V gene, CDR1 is SGHTA and CDR2 is FQGNSA. The CDR3 region has the DNA TGTGCCAGCAGCTCCCCAGCGCGGGGGGTCGAAAAGACCCAGTACTTC. Translating gives CASSSPARGVEKTQYF.

This chain joins TRBV29-1 and TRBJ2-7; 7 nucleotides match TRBD2. V was clipped by 5 bases and J by 3 bases; unmatched bases: 10. Germline V CDR1 and CDR2: SQVTM, ANQGSEA. This CDR3 has 14 residues. CDR3 sequence (DNA): TGCAGCGTTTCGTTTGGAGGGAGGGACTACGAGCAGTACTTC. It yields the protein CSVSFGGRDYEQYF.

The V and J genes are TRBV5-5 and TRBJ2-7; tentative D call: TRBD1 (6 bases). Trimming removed 0 bases from V and 3 bases from J, with 7 bases in between. Germline values: CDR1 SGHKS, CDR2 YYEKEE (reference sequence). The length of the CDR3 is 13 residues. The CDR3 DNA sequence: TGTGCCAGCAGCTTGGCGGGACACTACGAGCAGTACTTC. This gives the protein CASSLAGHYEQYF.

The chain recombines TRBV29-1 with TRBJ2-1; 8 positions agree with TRBD2. V lost 4 bases, J lost 0 bases, and 2 bases stayed unmatched. The CDR3 totals 14 residues. Germline CDR1 SQVTM, CDR2 ANQGSEA. The CDR3 nucleotides are TGCAGCGTTGTAGCGGGGAGCTCCTACAATGAGCAGTTCTTC. The encoded protein is CSVVAGSSYNEQFF.

The rearrangement uses TRBV6-5 and TRBJ1-1; 7 bases map to TRBD1. V lost 7 bases to trimming and J lost 12 bases; unmatched junction nucleotides: 14. The CDR3 is made up of 13 amino acids. Germline CDR1 reads MNHEY; CDR2 reads SVGAGI. The CDR3 sequence is CASTPRGGRFPFF. As DNA, the CDR3 is TGTGCCAGCACTCCCAGGGGGGGGCGGTTTCCTTTCTTT.

This chain links TRBV3-1 (or the pseudogene TRBV3-2) with TRBJ1-2; 7 bases map to TRBD1. The trim removed 4 bases at V and 1 base at J, leaving 9 bases unmatched. Germline assignment: CDR1 LGHDT and CDR2 YNNKEL (reference sequence). This CDR3 has 16 residues. The CDR3 here is CASSRGNRGSNYGYTF. The CDR3 DNA reads as TGTGCCAGCAGCCGGGGGAACAGGGGAAGTAACTATGGCTACACCTTC.

The chain carries TRBV6-1 and TRBJ1-5, with TRBD1 identical over 7 bases. The germline V gene encodes CDR1 MNHNS and CDR2 SASEGT. The CDR3 sequence is 18 residues long. The J segment lost 3 bases and the V segment lost 2 bases, leaving 13 bases of the junction unmatched. CDR3 sequence reads: CASSETLRRQGTNQPQHF. CDR3 nucleotides: TGTGCCAGCAGTGAAACCCTGCGCCGACAGGGAACCAATCAGCCCCAGCATTTT.

The V and J genes are TRBV5-1 and TRBJ1-5; TRBD1 agrees at 7 bases. The germline CDR1 and CDR2 sequences are SGHRS and YFSETQ. With V trimmed by 1 base and J by 4 bases, 2 bases remained unmatched. The CDR3 sequence is 14 residues long. CDR3 DNA sequence: TGCGCCAGCAGCTTGTCAGGGGGTAATCAGCCCCAGCATTTT. It specifies CASSLSGGNQPQHF.

The chain joins TRBV15 to TRBJ1-1; D gene ambiguous. CDR1 and CDR2 from the germline V gene are LNHNV and YYDKDF (reference sequence). This CDR3 is built from 13 residues. Trimming left V 3 bases short and J 2 bases short, with 7 bases between. CDR3: CATSSFQNTEAFF. The CDR3 nucleotides read TGTGCCACCAGCAGTTTTCAAAACACTGAAGCTTTCTTT.

This chain joins TRBV5-1 and TRBJ2-5; 10 bases agree with TRBD2. V lost 4 bases and J lost 2; bases outside the gene matches: 5. Germline values: CDR1 SGHRS, CDR2 YFSETQ. The CDR3 is made up of 15 amino acids. DNA of the CDR3: TGCGCCAGCAGCCCAGCGGGGGGGATTCAAGAGACCCAGTACTTC. Protein: CASSPAGGIQETQYF.

The table lists this clone with a count of one. The gene calls are TRBV5-8 and TRBJ2-3; maybe TRBD1 (7 bases). The CDR3 extends over 15 amino acids. Trimming left V 3 bases short and J 0 bases short, with 11 bases between. Germline V gives CDR1 SGHTS, CDR2 YDEGEE. The CDR3 region is CASSSRGTSTDTQYF. CDR3 nucleotides: TGTGCCAGCAGCTCCAGGGGGACTAGCACAGATACGCAGTATTTT.

The rearrangement joins TRBV28 to TRBJ1-5; D gene unclear. Germline loops: CDR1 MDHEN, CDR2 SYDVKM. V was cut by 5 bases and J by 1 base, with 9 bases left in between. This CDR3 spans 14 amino acids. CDR3 in amino acids: CASSPTGSNQPQHF. The CDR3 DNA reads TGTGCCAGCAGTCCCACCGGAAGCAATCAGCCCCAGCATTTT.

The chain uses TRBV7-2 and TRBJ1-5, with unresolved D. Trimming removed 3 bases from V and 3 bases from J, with 9 bases in between. From germline, CDR1 is SGHTA and CDR2 FQGNSA. This CDR3 comprises 14 residues. The CDR3 protein is CASSFADYNQPQHF. The CDR3 coding sequence is TGTGCCAGCAGCTTTGCGGATTACAATCAGCCCCAGCATTTT.

J is TRBJ1-2 and V is TRBV6-5; maybe TRBD1 (5 bases). Germline values: CDR1 MNHEY, CDR2 SVGAGI. The length of the CDR3 is 15 residues. With 0 bases removed from V and 1 base from J, the gap between germline ends came to 9 bases. This CDR3 reads CASSYSGTDNYGYTF. CDR3 nucleotides: TGTGCCAGCAGTTACTCGGGGACGGATAACTATGGCTACACCTTC.

V and J are TRBV28 and TRBJ2-7, with 7 bases fitting TRBD2. With 3 bases clipped from V and 5 bases from J, the junction kept 4 bases outside the gene matches. The germline V gene encodes CDR1 MDHEN and CDR2 SYDVKM. This CDR3 is 13 amino acids long. The CDR3 reads CASSFGGIHEQYF. In DNA form, the CDR3 reads TGTGCCAGCAGTTTCGGGGGGATCCACGAGCAGTACTTC.

V is TRBV4-1 and J is TRBJ2-5, with a weak D call TRBD1 (6 bases). The CDR3 extends over 16 amino acids. Germline CDR1 MGHRA, CDR2 YSYEKL. V was shortened by 0 bases and J by 2 bases, with 13 bases between the two germline ends. CDR3 sequence reads: CASSQDWKQGQETQYF. For the CDR3, the DNA is TGCGCCAGCAGCCAAGATTGGAAGCAGGGGCAAGAGACCCAGTACTTC.

This chain connects TRBV27 to TRBJ1-1, with 9 bases that match TRBD1. Per the germline V gene, CDR1 is MNHEY and CDR2 is SMNVEV (reference sequence). After removal of 5 bases from V and 11 bases from J, the junction contained 9 bases not matched to a gene. The CDR3 totals 13 residues. The CDR3 protein is CASSLGTGLSAFF. The CDR3 DNA sequence: TGTGCCAGCAGTCTCGGGACAGGGTTATCGGCTTTCTTT.